This TCR beta chain derives from a study of blood T cell repertoires in COVID-19 (TCRdb year 2020). Some background on the complete study: Samples from collaborators originated in the United States, Italy and Spain and spanned both the acute and convalescent phases of COVID-19. Deeply sampled blood TCRbeta repertoires from subjects exposed to, actively infected with, or recovered from COVID-19 were included in the dataset. The material from the prospective study consisted of cDNA or gDNA derived from T cells, B-cell-depleted T cells, or PBMCs. A freely available public database, intended as a resource for researchers studying the immune response to SARS-CoV-2, is where the repertoires were released. Where available, HLA class I and class II types were taken from metadata supplied by the sample provider and were not determined by assay-based typing. Samples came from the ongoing ImmuneRACE study (first 160 participants) plus 1,254 subjects from 6 global collaborators. A de-identified subject ID, COVID-19 status, age in years and sex were almost always included in the sample metadata. Overall results and qualifications from the work: Clinical and demographic metadata were provided uncurated, with the amount varying by source and participant.

Trimming takes 7 bases from V and 0 bases from J, and the germline ends sit 16 bases apart. For CDR1 and CDR2, the germline V gene lists MDHEN and SYDVKM. The CDR3 numbers 15 residues from cysteine through phenylalanine. Only the CDR3 part of the read is kept: 45 bases, read in frame from the first base. Notes on this clone: What this receptor recognizes is not known. Base qualities are not provided; no much larger clone lies one nucleotide away.

The immunoSEQ Assay, a bias-controlled multiplex PCR, was used to amplify TCRbeta CDR3 regions from genomic DNA. As for how the authors treated the data: The number of nucleated cells in each sample was estimated by amplification of reference gene primers within the assay. To quantify the absolute abundance of each unique TCRbeta CDR3 rearrangement, sequence reads were collapsed and filtered. Productive Simpson clonality was computed per sample as the square root of Simpson's diversity index over productive rearrangements. TCRdb limited this immuneACCESS table to in-frame rearrangements with V and J called. A share of clones is missing; checked studies link under half to unresolved V genes, and the rest is unexplained. V, J and clone size derive from that table, while D and trimming were established from the DNA sequence. A total of approximately 390,000 clones appear in this sample, around 87% of them only once. The ten largest make up 2.3% of the sample.

At one collaborating source in Seattle, patients were enrolled during active infection and were followed longitudinally through the course of disease. The collaborating institutions used their own protocols to collect whole blood in K2EDTA tubes. For TCRbeta analysis, collaborators shipped samples as frozen whole blood, isolated PBMCs, or DNA extracted from either of those sample types. The chain employs TRBV28 and TRBJ2-7, and perhaps TRBD2 as D gene, on 5 matching bases. The sequencing input was peripheral blood. This clonotype was sampled from a woman aged 60-75 years with COVID-19, enrolled during active disease. CDR3 reads: CASTPGSGSSYEQYF. The DNA reads TGTGCCAGCACTCCTGGGAGTGGGAGCTCCTACGAGCAGTACTTC.